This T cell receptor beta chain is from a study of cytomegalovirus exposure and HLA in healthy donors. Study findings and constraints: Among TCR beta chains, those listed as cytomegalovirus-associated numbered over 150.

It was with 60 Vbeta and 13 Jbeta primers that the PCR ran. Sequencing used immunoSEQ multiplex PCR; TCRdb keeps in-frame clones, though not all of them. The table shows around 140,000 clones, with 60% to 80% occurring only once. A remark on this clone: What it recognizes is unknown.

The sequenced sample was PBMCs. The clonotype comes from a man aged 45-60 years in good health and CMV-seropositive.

In DNA, the CDR3 is TGTGCCAGCAGCCAAGAGTTACTAGCAGCACGGAATGAGCAGTTCTTC. Translation: CASSQELLAARNEQFF. V is TRBV4-2 and J is TRBJ2-1; D might be TRBD2 (6 bases). The V and J ends lost 0 bases and 7 bases respectively, with 16 bases between them. Germline V gene lookup returns CDR1 LGHNA and CDR2 YNFKEQ. This CDR3 has 16 residues.